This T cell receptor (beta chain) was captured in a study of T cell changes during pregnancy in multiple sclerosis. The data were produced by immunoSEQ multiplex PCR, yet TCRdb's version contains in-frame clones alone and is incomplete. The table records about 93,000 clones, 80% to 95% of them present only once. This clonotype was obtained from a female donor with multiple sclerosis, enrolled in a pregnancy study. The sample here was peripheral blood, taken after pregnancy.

The CDR3 coding sequence is TGTGCCAGTAGTATTTCGTCCGACAGCTATGGCTACACCTTC. Protein: CASSISSDSYGYTF. This sequence joins TRBV19 and TRBJ1-2; tentative D call: TRBD1 (5 bases). Deletions cut 3 bases from V and 4 bases from J, with 12 bases between. CDR1 and CDR2 from the germline V gene are LNHDA and SQIVND (reference sequence). The CDR3 has 14 residues. Together with reference TRBV19 and TRBJ1-2, the CDR3 gives the full variable domain: DGGITQSPKYLFRKEGQNVTLSCEQNLNHDAMYWYRQDPGQGLRLIYYSQIVNDFQKGDIAEGYSVSREKKESFPLTVTSAQKNPTAFYLCASSISSDSYGYTFGSGTRLTVV.